Shown below are 9 T cell receptor beta chains from a single sample sequenced in a study of blood T cell repertoires in COVID-19. Generated by immunoSEQ multiplex PCR, the TCRdb table keeps only in-frame clones and is missing some. Here the sample spans 95,000 to 110,000 clones, 88% being singletons. Input material: peripheral blood. Receptor source: a human donor in a cohort sampled during active COVID-19.

The count of this clone is one. The gene calls are TRBV9 and TRBJ2-5; D gene ambiguous. Trimming pared 0 bases from V and 4 bases from J, leaving 13 bases between. The germline CDR1 and CDR2 sequences are SGDLS and YYNGEE. The CDR3 is 15 residues long. CDR3 protein: CASSVEPLAPETQYF. For the CDR3, the DNA is TGTGCCAGCAGCGTAGAACCCCTGGCCCCAGAGACCCAGTACTTC.

This chain joins TRBV29-1 and TRBJ2-5, with TRBD1 matching over 8 bases. CDR3 length equals 15 residues. Germline assignment: CDR1 SQVTM and CDR2 ANQGSEA. After removal of 2 bases from V and 4 bases from J, the junction contained 9 bases not matched to a gene. The CDR3 loop is CSVESGDRSRETQYF. The CDR3 DNA follows: TGCAGCGTTGAAAGTGGGGACAGGAGTAGAGAGACCCAGTACTTC.

This chain links TRBV3-1 (or the pseudogene TRBV3-2) with TRBJ1-1; D unresolved. The germline V gene has CDR1 LGHDT and CDR2 YNNKEL (reference sequence). V dropped 3 bases and J dropped 3 bases, with 8 bases sitting between them. This CDR3 has 13 residues. The CDR3 nucleotides are TGTGCCAGCAGCCAGGGCATTGACACTGAAGCTTTCTTT. Its protein is CASSQGIDTEAFF.

A few counts support this clone. V usage is TRBV29-1 and J usage is TRBJ1-5, with no clear D. Looked up from germline, CDR1 is SQVTM and CDR2 is ANQGSEA. This CDR3 region has 14 residues. V shed 5 bases and J shed 3 bases, with 14 bases lying between them. CDR3 nucleotide sequence: TGCAGCGTTAGATTGGAGGCTTACAATCAGCCCCAGCATTTT. It is translated as CSVRLEAYNQPQHF.

The chain combines TRBV5-5 with TRBJ2-5, with 8 bases fitting TRBD1. V dropped 5 bases and J dropped 5; count of bases not matched to a gene: 11. The germline V gene has CDR1 SGHKS and CDR2 YYEKEE (reference sequence). The CDR3 consists of 15 residues. The CDR3 region is CASRTSGQGLETQYF. As DNA, the CDR3 is TGTGCCAGCAGGACCTCTGGACAGGGCTTGGAGACCCAGTACTTC.

The rearrangement joins TRBV11-3 to TRBJ2-1; TRBD2 matches 7 bases. CDR1 SGHNT and CDR2 YENEEA come from the germline V gene. The CDR3 length is 15 residues. With 5 bases clipped from V and 4 bases from J, the junction kept 8 bases outside the gene matches. The CDR3 DNA reads TGTGCCAGCAGCACACGGGACTACCGGTACAATGAGCAGTTCTTC. Translated: CASSTRDYRYNEQFF.

This clone occurred once. The genes are TRBV7-2 and TRBJ2-3; 7 bases are a match to TRBD2. J was trimmed by 8 bases and V by 6 bases; bases with no gene match: 11. The CDR3 has 14 residues. Germline V gene lookup returns CDR1 SGHTA and CDR2 FQGNSA. CDR3 DNA sequence: TGTGCCAGCAGTAGCGGGCCAACCCCGGGTACGCAGTATTTT. Translated: CASSSGPTPGTQYF.

Only one count was recorded for this clone. The rearrangement links TRBV10-3 to TRBJ2-5; 7 bases map to TRBD1. CDR1 is ENHRY, CDR2 SYGVKD, per germline. The CDR3 consists of 13 residues. V dropped 5 bases and J dropped 2; count of bases not matched to a gene: 2. The CDR3 DNA reads as TGTGCCATCAGTTGGACAGGACAAGAGACCCAGTACTTC. Translated, it gives CAISWTGQETQYF.

This sequence joins TRBV29-1 and TRBJ2-1; 7 nucleotides align to TRBD1. The CDR3 has 14 residues. Germline V lookup: CDR1 SQVTM, CDR2 ANQGSEA. Trimming removed 0 bases from V and 4 bases from J; junction bases left unmatched: 3. Here the CDR3 reads CSVEDRDRYNEQFF. The CDR3 DNA is TGCAGCGTTGAAGACCGGGACAGATACAATGAGCAGTTCTTC.